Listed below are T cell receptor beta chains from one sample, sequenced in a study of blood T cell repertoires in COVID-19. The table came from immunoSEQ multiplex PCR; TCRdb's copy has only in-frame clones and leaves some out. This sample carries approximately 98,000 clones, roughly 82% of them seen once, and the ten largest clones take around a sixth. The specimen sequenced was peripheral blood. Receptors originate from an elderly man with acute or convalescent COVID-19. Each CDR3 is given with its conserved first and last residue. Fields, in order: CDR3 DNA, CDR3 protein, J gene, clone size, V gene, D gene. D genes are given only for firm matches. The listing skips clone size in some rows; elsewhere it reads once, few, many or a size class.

CDR3nt: TGTGCCAGCAGCGTAGATGCGCCAGGGGGCATCTATGGCTACACCTTC
CDR3aa: CASSVDAPGGIYGYTF
j_gene: TRBJ1-2
abundance: NA
v_gene: TRBV9
d_gene: TRBD1

CDR3nt: TGTGCCAGCAGCCGGCAGGGCCTATCTTACGAGCAGTACTTC
CDR3aa: CASSRQGLSYEQYF
j_gene: TRBJ2-7
abundance: NA
v_gene: TRBV3-1/TRBV3-2
d_gene: NA

CDR3nt: TGTGCCAGCAGCTTGGGGGACAGGGCCATGTATGAGCAGTTCTTC
CDR3aa: CASSLGDRAMYEQFF
j_gene: TRBJ2-1
abundance: NA
v_gene: TRBV5-5
d_gene: TRBD1

CDR3nt: TGTGCCAGCAGACGGATTACAGGGAACAATGAGCAGTTCTTC
CDR3aa: CASRRITGNNEQFF
j_gene: TRBJ2-1
abundance: NA
v_gene: TRBV14
d_gene: NA

CDR3nt: TGTGCCAGCAAGAGGGCCTCTAGCACAGATACGCAGTATTTT
CDR3aa: CASKRASSTDTQYF
j_gene: TRBJ2-3
abundance: NA
v_gene: TRBV2
d_gene: NA

CDR3nt: TGTGCCAGCTCACCCGGGACATCGGGTCCGGAGACCCAGTACTTC
CDR3aa: CASSPGTSGPETQYF
j_gene: TRBJ2-5
abundance: once
v_gene: TRBV18
d_gene: NA

CDR3nt: TGCGCCAGCAGTGACCGCGGGAGGGCCCCAGATACGCAGTATTTT
CDR3aa: CASSDRGRAPDTQYF
j_gene: TRBJ2-3
abundance: NA
v_gene: TRBV10-1
d_gene: TRBD2

CDR3nt: TGTGCCAGTAGTACGGGACAGGGGGCTGGGGCCAACGTCCTGACTTTC
CDR3aa: CASSTGQGAGANVLTF
j_gene: TRBJ2-6
abundance: NA
v_gene: TRBV19
d_gene: TRBD1

CDR3nt: TGCAGTGCTAGCGAGCGGGAGGGCCCATTCTTC
CDR3aa: CSASEREGPFF
j_gene: TRBJ2-1
abundance: NA
v_gene: TRBV20-1
d_gene: TRBD2

CDR3nt: TGCAGTGCTAGTCCGGACAGGCCCCACACAGATACGCAGTATTTT
CDR3aa: CSASPDRPHTDTQYF
j_gene: TRBJ2-3
abundance: NA
v_gene: TRBV20-1
d_gene: TRBD1

CDR3nt: TGTGCCAGTCCGGGACAGAACCTCAATGAGCAGTTCTTC
CDR3aa: CASPGQNLNEQFF
j_gene: TRBJ2-1
abundance: NA
v_gene: TRBV6-5
d_gene: TRBD1

CDR3nt: TGTGCCAGCAGTGAAGTAGACAGGTTTTATGGCTACACCTTC
CDR3aa: CASSEVDRFYGYTF
j_gene: TRBJ1-2
abundance: few
v_gene: TRBV25-1
d_gene: NA

CDR3nt: TGCAGCGTAATAACAGGGGGCTACGAGCAGTACTTC
CDR3aa: CSVITGGYEQYF
j_gene: TRBJ2-7
abundance: NA
v_gene: TRBV29-1
d_gene: TRBD1

CDR3nt: TGTGCCAGCATCACTCCAGGGGGCCACTATGGCTACACCTTC
CDR3aa: CASITPGGHYGYTF
j_gene: TRBJ1-2
abundance: NA
v_gene: TRBV28
d_gene: TRBD1

CDR3nt: TGCGCCAGCTCCCGAGGCACTTACGCCGAGCAGTACTTC
CDR3aa: CASSRGTYAEQYF
j_gene: TRBJ2-7
abundance: NA
v_gene: TRBV5-1
d_gene: NA

CDR3nt: TGTGCCAGCAGCTTGGATCATTCCTATGGCTACACCTTC
CDR3aa: CASSLDHSYGYTF
j_gene: TRBJ1-2
abundance: NA
v_gene: TRBV5-4
d_gene: NA

CDR3nt: TGTGCCAGCAGTCCGGCCCTCCAGACATTAAAGGAAAAACTGTTTTTT
CDR3aa: CASSPALQTLKEKLFF
j_gene: TRBJ1-4
abundance: NA
v_gene: TRBV27
d_gene: NA

CDR3nt: TGTGCCAGCAGCTTAGTACACAATATGAACACTGAAGCTTTCTTT
CDR3aa: CASSLVHNMNTEAFF
j_gene: TRBJ1-1
abundance: once
v_gene: TRBV7-2
d_gene: NA

CDR3nt: TGCGCCAGCAGCCAAGATGGGACTAGCTACAATGAGCAGTTCTTC
CDR3aa: CASSQDGTSYNEQFF
j_gene: TRBJ2-1
abundance: NA
v_gene: TRBV4-3
d_gene: TRBD2

CDR3nt: TGTGCCAGTAGTGTAAGACAGAACACCGGGGAGCTGTTTTTT
CDR3aa: CASSVRQNTGELFF
j_gene: TRBJ2-2
abundance: NA
v_gene: TRBV19
d_gene: NA

CDR3nt: TGTGCCAGCAGCCTGACAGGGGGCAAGCAGCCCCAGCATTTT
CDR3aa: CASSLTGGKQPQHF
j_gene: TRBJ1-5
abundance: NA
v_gene: TRBV5-6
d_gene: TRBD1

CDR3nt: TGTGCCTGGAATCGGCGGCACTTCTATGGCTACACCTTC
CDR3aa: CAWNRRHFYGYTF
j_gene: TRBJ1-2
abundance: few
v_gene: TRBV30
d_gene: NA

CDR3nt: TGTGCCATCAGTGACAGGGGGTGGACTGAAGCTTTCTTT
CDR3aa: CAISDRGWTEAFF
j_gene: TRBJ1-1
abundance: NA
v_gene: TRBV10-3
d_gene: TRBD1

CDR3nt: TGTGCCAGCTCACCCGTCAGGGATGCCGGGGAGCTGTTTTTT
CDR3aa: CASSPVRDAGELFF
j_gene: TRBJ2-2
abundance: NA
v_gene: TRBV18
d_gene: NA

CDR3nt: TGTGCCACCCACAGGGGGGGTACAGATACGCAGTATTTT
CDR3aa: CATHRGGTDTQYF
j_gene: TRBJ2-3
abundance: NA
v_gene: TRBV28
d_gene: NA

CDR3nt: TGTGCCAGCAACCAACAGGGGAGCTACGAGCAGTACTTC
CDR3aa: CASNQQGSYEQYF
j_gene: TRBJ2-7
abundance: many
v_gene: TRBV5-4
d_gene: TRBD1

CDR3nt: TGTGCCAGCAGTGTGGACAGTCCTTACAATGAGCAGTTCTTC
CDR3aa: CASSVDSPYNEQFF
j_gene: TRBJ2-1
abundance: NA
v_gene: TRBV6-4
d_gene: NA

CDR3nt: TGTGCCTGGGGACAGGGAGGCCAGCCCCAGCATTTT
CDR3aa: CAWGQGGQPQHF
j_gene: TRBJ1-5
abundance: NA
v_gene: TRBV30
d_gene: TRBD1